This TCR beta chain was obtained from a study of blood T cell repertoires in COVID-19. Study details: The study drew acute and convalescent COVID-19 samples from the United States, Italy and Spain. The analysed material was cDNA or gDNA that came from T cells, B-cell-depleted T cells, or PBMCs.

Germline-derived CDR1 and CDR2 are KGHDR and SFDVKD. V lost 7 bases to trimming and J lost 5 bases, with 6 bases between them. The CDR3 sequence is 11 residues long. Original analysis: Amplification of reference gene primers provided the estimated nucleated cell counts. Sequencing was performed with immunoSEQ multiplex PCR; in TCRdb, only in-frame clones are kept and a portion is missing. D and trimming come from the DNA, and the V and J calls and clone size come from that table. This table has roughly 110,000 clones, around 84% appearing once. This clonotype originated in a woman in her forties with acute or convalescent COVID-19. Sequenced material: peripheral blood. The rearrangement joins TRBV24-1 to TRBJ2-3; tentatively, D is TRBD1 (6 bases). The CDR3 here is CATRQGDTQYF. CDR3 bases: TGTGCCACCAGACAGGGAGATACGCAGTATTTT.